This TCR beta chain was sequenced during a study of cytomegalovirus exposure and HLA in healthy donors (dated by TCRdb to between 2016 and 2019). For the wider study: According to an earlier analysis of around 600 of the donors, some 180 million T cells yielded 95 million to 140 million unique TCR beta sequences and around 280 Gb of sequence data. The T cell repertoires of 666 subjects were profiled by immunosequencing and related to cytomegalovirus serostatus. Alongside the repertoire data, information on donor age, sex, ethnicity and CMV serostatus was compiled. In the later analysis, no new phenotypic data were used to find candidate immune exposures; instead, reliance was placed on TCR beta sequences and their occurrence across donors. Of the roughly 390 genotyped donors, 81% were placed in the genetic ancestry cluster associated with self-reported Caucasian donors. Both class I and class II loci were covered by HLA typing, at four-digit resolution. In addition to the first cohort of 666 subjects, a separate validation cohort of 120 different subjects was used. All discovery cohort repertoires had been generated using a single sequencing platform. On average, roughly 250,000 unique TCR beta nucleotide sequences were sequenced per donor among fewer than 500 genotyped donors of the cohort, with about 19% of those sequences being non-productive. Roughly five DR-DQ haplotypes were handled as single units for association and clustering, since linkage in the cohort was strong. High-throughput TCR immunosequencing, statistical association of individual TCRs with disease status, and machine learning were combined to predict cytomegalovirus infection status. A later analysis re-analyzed previously published TCR beta repertoires from approximately 670 donors and added high-resolution HLA genotyping to study TCR occurrence patterns. Roughly 300 gigabases of sequencing data and around 85 million unique TCR sequences made up an early release that covered about 640 HLA-typed donors. The study aimed to test whether signatures of past pathogen exposure could be identified by cataloging public T cell receptors. An earlier analysis of nearly 600 of the donors applied high-throughput TCR beta sequencing to assess whether each TCR beta V gene segment acted as functional or pseudogenic. In a later genetic analysis, genome-wide SNP genotypes for about 55% of the roughly 700 donors were used, and that subset was treated as a discovery cohort. The number of donors typed differed by locus, with roughly 629-640 for A, B, C, DRB1 and DQB1, 522 for DQA1, under 610 for DPA1, and some 440 for DPB1.

Paper-wide results and their limitations: In vitro tests confirmed that three of the cytomegalovirus-associated TCR beta chains recognize cytomegalovirus antigens. Compared with the roughly 700-donor mean, donors in an Asian-associated ancestry cluster had fewer N-insertions in productive TCRs, according to a later genetic analysis. A later analysis associated about 16,000 TCR beta sequences with specific HLA alleles at a false discovery rate of 0.05. The earlier analysis of 587 of the donors excluded roughly 17 rarely observed V segments, including chromosome 9 orphons, because counts were too low. Immune exposure information for the cohort was limited to CMV serostatus. Several of the top co-occurrence clusters appeared to be linked to parvovirus B19, influenza, CMV and Epstein-Barr virus, according to a later analysis. A further reported finding was that TCR beta sequences accurately predicted the HLA-A and HLA-B alleles for most subjects in the first cohort. A later analysis found that HLA-associated TCR beta chains were more clonally expanded and had lower generation probabilities than equally common non-associated chains. When HLA alleles, especially DR and DQ, strongly co-occurred, TCR associations were difficult to assign to individual alleles. Most CMV-associated TCR beta chains appeared to be HLA-restricted in a later analysis, and the HLA associations seemed to be driven largely by CMV exposure. Linkage disequilibrium might explain the correlated functional status among segregating V segments, but an unknown experimental factor could not be excluded. The study listed 150 to 200 TCR beta chains as associated with cytomegalovirus. Because HLA typing was missing for some donors at each locus, association tests included only the typed subset. The authors suggested that the approach could potentially be generalized to other disease states and immunological phenotypes. In a later analysis, TCR association rates were found to vary across HLA loci, with the most associated TCRs seen for DRB1 alleles and the fewest for HLA-C alleles. Most TCR sequences were observed very rarely across donors, whereas some public TCRs were present in many individuals. A group of highly shared sequence variants was considered likely to be a technical artifact of the sequencing pipeline. In a later genetic analysis, a missense DCLRE1C variant was associated with V-gene and J-gene trimming of TCR beta chains, and the association was replicated in an independent cohort. The classifier was reported to diagnose cytomegalovirus status with high specificity and sensitivity in both the original and validation cohorts. Sequencing depth was assumed to be roughly uniform across donors in the presence/absence analyses, though that assumption may not hold. Broadly in line with IMGT annotations, most TCR beta V segments showed up in productive rearrangements about 87% or about 30% of the time in an earlier analysis of 450 to 600 of the donors. Only TCR beta chains were sequenced in this cohort, and the absence of alpha or paired-chain data limited detectable features.

The cohort comprised some 700 healthy bone marrow donors. At the time of sampling, all cohort members were nominally healthy, though unrecorded immune exposures were likely present. The donor tested CMV seropositive and was one of the 289 seropositive cohort members. A peripheral blood sample was provided by each donor, and peripheral blood mononuclear cells were used for TCR beta sequencing. The Qiagen DNeasy Blood Extraction Kit was used to extract genomic DNA from the blood cell samples. In regard to this clone: Its antigen specificity is not known. Base qualities are not recorded, but no much larger clone differs from it by a single base.

The library was prepared using the immunoSEQ multiplex PCR assay. For the multiplex PCR, a mixture combining 60 forward primers for TCR Vbeta segments and 13 reverse primers for TCR Jbeta segments was used. A multiplex PCR assay on genomic DNA amplified the CDR3 region of rearranged TCR beta genes. The amplified TCR beta libraries were sequenced on the Illumina HiSeq System as 87-base-pair reads. Per the source publication's procedure: A later analysis tallied roughly 78 million unique TCR beta chains across the 700 or so repertoires, and about 12 million of those chains were shared by two or more donors. To remove PCR and sequencing errors, raw reads were error-corrected and collapsed into unique sequences using a nearest-neighbor algorithm that merged closely related sequences. V, D and J gene segments were assigned by aligning CDR3 sequences to IMGT reference sequences. Each retained sequence needed at least a six-nucleotide match to both a V gene segment and a J gene segment. A rearrangement counted as productive if the CDR3 had no stop codons and remained in frame with V and J, and every other rearrangement counted as non-productive. Following IMGT convention, CDR3 was defined as the stretch from the second conserved V-encoded cysteine to the conserved J-encoded phenylalanine. The earlier analysis of more than 450 of the donors excluded sequences that lacked an unambiguous match to a single V gene segment. In an earlier analysis of a few hundred of the donors, V segments were called functional above 56.7% productive rearrangements and were called segregating when the between-donor standard deviation exceeded 5%. A statistical classification framework was built for diagnosing cytomegalovirus status from the catalog of TCR beta chain sequences. V and J gene assignment, in a later analysis, came from comparing TCR nucleotide sequences with IMGT/GENE-DB human TR gene sequences. A later analysis assigned CDR3 sequences and most-parsimonious VDJ recombination scenarios with the TCRdist pipeline. In a later analysis, every TCR beta chain was defined by the combination of its CDR3 amino acid sequence and its V-gene family, and reads without a unique V-gene family were dropped. As a way to deal with suspected cross-contamination and a sequencing artifact, a later analysis dropped approximately 590 nucleotide sequences that were highly shared and had low generation probability. In a later analysis, a clonal expansion index for each public chain was calculated from normalized within-repertoire ranks of inferred template counts. In a later analysis, generation probabilities were computed using a VDJ recombination model fitted to out-of-frame rearrangements, and the results were checked against IGoR. Hypergeometric tests were used in a later analysis to score TCR-TCR, TCR-HLA and TCR-CMV co-occurrence, with a repertoire-size bias correction applied to the TCR pairs. False discovery rates were estimated in a later analysis by permuting HLA or CMV assignments 20 times. A later analysis grouped co-occurring TCRs with DBSCAN, adding TCRdist sequence similarity when clustering within HLA-allele-positive subsets. Repertoires with fewer than 30,000 or more than 120,000 public chains were left out of co-occurrence clustering, as were five repertoires with anomalous nucleotide sharing. TCRdb's version of the immuneACCESS table is confined to in-frame rearrangements and falls short of the full clone set. An unresolved V gene accounts for under half of the shortfall where checked; the remainder is of unknown origin. The V and J calls and clone size were taken over from that table, and D and trimming were inferred from the DNA. The sample data list approximately 100,000 clones, and roughly four fifths of these were observed just once. 13% to 15% of the sample is held by the ten biggest clonotypes.

This receptor was identified in a male donor in good health and CMV-seropositive. Sequenced sample: PBMCs.

The CDR3 corresponds to CAISERGRGGDGYTF. In nucleotide form, the sequence is TGTGCCATCAGTGAGAGGGGTAGGGGCGGTGATGGCTACACCTTC. The chain joins TRBV10-3 to TRBJ1-2; matching of 5 bases hints at TRBD1 as the D gene. V is clipped by 2 bases and J by 6 bases, and the sequence between their germline boundaries is 16 bases long. The CDR3 spans 15 residues, from the cysteine through the phenylalanine. Left in the record is the CDR3 DNA by itself, 45 bases read in frame from the first base. Via the germline V gene, CDR1 is ENHRY and CDR2 SYGVKD.